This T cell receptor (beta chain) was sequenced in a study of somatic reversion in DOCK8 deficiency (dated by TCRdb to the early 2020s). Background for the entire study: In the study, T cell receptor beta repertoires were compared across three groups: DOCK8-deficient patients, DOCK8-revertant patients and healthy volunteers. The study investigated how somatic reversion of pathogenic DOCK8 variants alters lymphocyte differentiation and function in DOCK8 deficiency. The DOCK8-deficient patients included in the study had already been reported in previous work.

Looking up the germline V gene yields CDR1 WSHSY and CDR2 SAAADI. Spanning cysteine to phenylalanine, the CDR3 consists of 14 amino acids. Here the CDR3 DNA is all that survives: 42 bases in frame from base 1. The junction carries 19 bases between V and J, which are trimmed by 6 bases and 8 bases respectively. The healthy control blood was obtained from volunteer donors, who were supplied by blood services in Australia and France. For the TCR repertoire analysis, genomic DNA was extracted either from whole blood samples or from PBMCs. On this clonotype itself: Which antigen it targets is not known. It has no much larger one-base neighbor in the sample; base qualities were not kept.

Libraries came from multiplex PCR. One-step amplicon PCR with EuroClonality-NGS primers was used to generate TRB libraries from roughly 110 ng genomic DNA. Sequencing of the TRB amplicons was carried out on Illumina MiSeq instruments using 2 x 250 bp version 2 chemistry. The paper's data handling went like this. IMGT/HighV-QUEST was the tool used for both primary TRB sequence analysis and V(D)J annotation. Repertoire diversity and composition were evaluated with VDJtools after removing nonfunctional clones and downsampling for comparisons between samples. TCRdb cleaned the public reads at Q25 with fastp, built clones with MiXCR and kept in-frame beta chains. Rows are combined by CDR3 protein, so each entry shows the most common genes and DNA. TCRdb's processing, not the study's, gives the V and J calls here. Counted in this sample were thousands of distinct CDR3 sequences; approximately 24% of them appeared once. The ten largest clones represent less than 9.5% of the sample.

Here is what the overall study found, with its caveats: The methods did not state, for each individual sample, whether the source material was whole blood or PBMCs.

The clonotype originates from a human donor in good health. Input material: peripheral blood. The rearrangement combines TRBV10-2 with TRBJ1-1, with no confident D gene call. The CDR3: CASRTKEAAKEAFF. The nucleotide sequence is TGCGCCAGCAGGACCAAAGAGGCTGCAAAAGAAGCTTTCTTT.